The sequence of this T cell receptor (beta chain) was determined in a study of shared clonotypes between healthy human individuals. With 4 bases clipped from V and 1 base from J, the junction kept 10 bases outside the gene matches. This CDR3 is 18 amino acids long. Germline CDR1 SGHVS, CDR2 FQNEAQ. General study points: Genetic and exposure-history diversity was limited by the few donors. Four donors shared about 4.5% of their naive CD4 clonotypes.

The authors' processing: Filtering differed for immunoSEQ, which gave only junction sequences without quality scores. Sequencing used immunoSEQ multiplex PCR; TCRdb keeps in-frame clones, though not all of them. V, J and clone size were drawn from that table, and D and trimming were deduced from the DNA. The repertoire includes a few million clones, roughly 93% of them detected once, and roughly 0.36% sits in the top ten. About this clone: Its specificity is unknown.

This TCR derives from a man aged 18 to 29 in good health. Some clones in this sample may be carry-over from other donors' samples. V gene TRBV7-8 combines with J gene TRBJ2-2; TRBD1 matches at 9 bases. What was sequenced was naive CD4+ T cells from PBMCs. Subset: CD45RA+ positively selected. CDR3: CASSSRPPGQGNTGELFF. The CDR3 bases are TGTGCCAGCAGCTCTAGGCCCCCGGGACAGGGGAACACCGGGGAGCTGTTTTTT. Full variable domain (missing parts from reference TRBV7-8 and TRBJ2-2): GAGVSQSPRYKVAKRGQDVALRCDPISGHVSLFWYQQALGQGPEFLTYFQNEAQLDKSGLPSDRFFAERPEGSVSTLKIQRTQQEDSAVYLCASSSRPPGQGNTGELFFGEGSRLTVL.